The 10 T cell receptor beta chains in this list originate from one sample, sequenced in a study of radiation and T cells in renal cell carcinoma. TCRdb keeps only in-frame clones here, not all; method: immunoSEQ multiplex PCR. The table lists roughly 120,000 clones, 70% to 90% of them singletons. Sample time point: blood 2 weeks post-SBRT. The treatment was: 15 Gy SBRT to primary tumor, nephrectomy 4 weeks later. Sequences were derived from blood, sampled from a patient whose treatment included radiotherapy and nephrectomy. Receptors originate from a woman aged 60-70 years with renal cell carcinoma.

This clone was seen a handful of times. This chain links TRBV28 with TRBJ1-2, with unresolved D. The CDR3 sequence is 11 residues long. Germline V gene lookup returns CDR1 MDHEN and CDR2 SYDVKM. V gave up 5 bases and J gave up 1 base, with 2 bases separating them. The CDR3: CASSNNYGYTF. Here the CDR3 DNA reads TGTGCCAGCAGTAATAACTATGGCTACACCTTC.

The chain combines TRBV7-6 with TRBJ2-2; TRBD1 agrees at 8 bases. This CDR3 contains 16 residues. V lost 7 bases to trimming and J lost 6 bases; unmatched junction nucleotides: 13. Germline CDR1 is SGHVS and CDR2 is FNYEAQ. The CDR3 nucleotides read TGTGCCAGCATACGACAGGGGTCGATCATGGCCGGGGAGCTGTTTTTT. It translates to CASIRQGSIMAGELFF.

The chain has TRBV5-1 and TRBJ1-2; perhaps TRBD1 as D (5 bases). Germline lookup yields CDR1 SGHRS and CDR2 YFSETQ. The CDR3 has 13 amino acids. Trimming took off 1 base at V and 4 bases at J, with 8 bases between the two ends. This CDR3 reads CASSLSRVYGYTF. As DNA, the CDR3 is TGCGCCAGCAGCTTGTCCAGGGTCTATGGCTACACCTTC.

This clone came up many times. V usage is TRBV6-1 and J usage is TRBJ2-7; no reliable D call. The CDR3 length is 14 residues. Germline V lookup: CDR1 MNHNS, CDR2 SASEGT. V lost 3 bases and J lost 11, with 20 bases in between. DNA of the CDR3: TGTGCCAGCAGTGATGGAATCTCTTTTGTAGGCGAGTACTTC. Its protein product is CASSDGISFVGEYF.

This clone has just one count. The genes are TRBV9 and TRBJ2-3, with TRBD1 identical over 9 bases. V was pared by 0 bases and J by 5 bases, with 4 bases of the junction left unmatched. CDR1 and CDR2 from the germline V gene are SGDLS and YYNGEE. This CDR3 spans 15 amino acids. CDR3 in DNA: TGTGCCAGCAGCGTAGGGGACAGGGTCAGAGATACGCAGTATTTT. Translation gives CASSVGDRVRDTQYF.

This chain links TRBV6-5 with TRBJ1-2; the D gene is possibly TRBD1 (6 bases). This CDR3 contains 13 residues. Trimming cost V 7 bases and J 5 bases, with 14 bases left between them. Germline CDR1 MNHEY, CDR2 SVGAGI. CDR3 region: CASNQGMGYGYTF. The DNA of the CDR3 is TGTGCCAGCAACCAGGGGATGGGGTATGGCTACACCTTC.

The genes are TRBV11-3 and TRBJ2-7; the match to TRBD1 covers 9 bases. This CDR3 comprises 15 residues. Germline CDR1 SGHNT, CDR2 YENEEA. The ends lost 5 bases at V and 4 bases at J; junction bases unmatched: 9. CDR3 in amino acids: CASSRSGGQGYEQYF. In DNA, the CDR3 is TGTGCCAGCAGCCGCTCCGGGGGACAGGGTTACGAGCAGTACTTC.

V is TRBV7-2 and J is TRBJ2-1; unclear D gene. Trimming shortened V by 8 bases and J by 7 bases, and 15 bases separated the two germline ends. Looked up from germline, CDR1 is SGHTA and CDR2 is FQGNSA. The CDR3 is 13 amino acids. The CDR3 reads CASGTLDVNEQFF. In DNA form, the CDR3 reads TGTGCCAGCGGAACCTTAGATGTGAATGAGCAGTTCTTC.

The V and J genes are TRBV5-6 and TRBJ2-3, with 11 bases that match TRBD2. V shed 3 bases and J 0 bases; nucleotides not matched to a gene: 3. Germline V gene data show CDR1 as SGHDT and CDR2 as YYEEEE. The CDR3 consists of 16 residues. As DNA, the CDR3 is TGTGCCAGCAGCTGGCGGACTAGCGGGAGCACAGATACGCAGTATTTT. It encodes CASSWRTSGSTDTQYF.

This clone came up a few times. The gene calls are TRBV5-3 and TRBJ1-1; D perhaps matches TRBD1 (5 bases). TRBV5-3 is an open reading frame, and its role is uncertain. The CDR3 loop spans 12 amino acids. Trimming shortened V by 5 bases and J by 11 bases, and 16 bases separated the two germline ends. CDR3 residues: CARSSAGKKAFF. The CDR3 nucleotides read TGTGCCAGAAGTTCGGCAGGGAAAAAGGCTTTCTTT.